This entry concerns a single T cell receptor beta chain. This CDR3 is built from 15 residues. V shed 4 bases, J shed 3 bases, and the junction held 6 bases outside the gene matches. From germline, CDR1 is SGHTA and CDR2 FQGNSA. Recruits, aged about 18 to 89 years, lived in 20 to 30 US areas. Sequenced by immunoSEQ multiplex PCR; TCRdb stores in-frame clones only, minus some. The sample has a few hundred thousand clones, roughly 84% seen once. This sample was included in a study of blood T cell repertoires in COVID-19. Overall study context: Sources were T cells, B-cell-depleted T cells, or PBMCs; the material itself was cDNA or gDNA.

What was sequenced was PBMCs or T cells enriched from blood (not recorded which). This chain uses TRBV7-2 with TRBJ2-7; 10 nucleotides line up with TRBD2. The TCR was taken from a woman in her thirties or forties who had recovered from COVID-19. The chain's CDR3 is CASSYGLAGVYEQYF. The CDR3 coding sequence is TGTGCCAGCAGCTACGGCCTAGCGGGAGTCTACGAGCAGTACTTC.